The 4 T cell receptor beta chains in this list originate from one sample, sequenced in a study of identical twins' blood T cells. TCRdb recomputed calls from the 5' RACE reads with MiXCR, one row per CDR3 protein. The sample records around 380,000 distinct CDR3 sequences, under 30% being singletons. Sequenced material: PBMCs. The receptors derive from a woman between 18 and 50 years old in good health.

V is TRBV19 and J is TRBJ1-4; D is uncertain. V gave up 2 bases and J gave up 8 bases, with 18 bases separating them. Germline lookup yields CDR1 LNHDA and CDR2 SQIVND (reference sequence). The CDR3 sequence is 16 residues long. CDR3 loop: CASSITAALRREKLFF. The CDR3 nucleotides read TGTGCCAGTAGTATAACGGCAGCCCTAAGACGCGAAAAACTGTTTTTT.

Only a few counts were recorded for this clonotype. V usage is TRBV7-2 and J usage is TRBJ2-3; 11 positions match TRBD2. The CDR3 sequence is 18 residues long. The germline CDR1 and CDR2 sequences are SGHTA and FQGNSA. V trimming: 2 bases; J trimming: 1 base; junction bases outside the gene matches: 8. CDR3 bases: TGTGCCAGCAGCTTAAAGACCATACTAGCGGGAGGCACAGATACGCAGTATTTT. Translating gives CASSLKTILAGGTDTQYF.

The chain couples TRBV5-1 to TRBJ1-2; the D gene is possibly TRBD1 (6 bases). CDR1 is SGHRS, CDR2 YFSETQ, per germline. The length of the CDR3 is 14 residues. Trimming removed 0 bases from V and 10 bases from J, with 16 bases in between. This CDR3 reads CASSLDIQGRAYTF. Written as DNA, the CDR3 is TGCGCCAGCAGCTTGGACATTCAGGGGAGAGCCTACACCTTC. The full variable domain, in which reference TRBV5-1 and TRBJ1-2 provide the parts outside the CDR3, is KAGVTQTPRYLIKTRGQQVTLSCSPISGHRSVSWYQQTPGQGLQFLFEYFSETQRNKGNFPGRFSGRQFSNSRSEMNVSTLELGDSALYLCASSLDIQGRAYTFGSGTRLTVV.

The chain links TRBV20-1 to TRBJ1-1; TRBD1 might be the D (6 bases). The V and J ends lost 3 bases and 10 bases respectively, with 18 bases between them. The CDR3 extends over 13 amino acids. The germline CDR1 and CDR2 sequences are DFQATT and SNEGSKA (reference sequence). The CDR3 nucleotides read TGCAGTGCTAGGATCACCGAGGGGGTAAGAGCTTTCTTT. Its translation is CSARITEGVRAFF.